These T cell receptor beta chains were read from a single sample in a study of OX40 agonist ivuxolimab in advanced cancers. Sequencing was performed with immunoSEQ multiplex PCR; in TCRdb, only in-frame clones are kept and a portion is missing. Found here are more than 55,000 clones, approximately 79% of them singletons; the top ten hold about 11%. The sample was CD4+ or CD8+ T cells sorted from blood, taken in a trial of the OX40 agonist ivuxolimab. The receptor set was obtained from an adult with an advanced solid tumor such as melanoma, head and neck, liver or kidney cancer. Each CDR3 is given with its conserved first and last residue. The order of the fields is clone size, J gene, D gene, V gene, CDR3 protein, CDR3 DNA. The D gene is left open where the match is weak. Part of the rows lack a size; the others show once, few, many or a class for expanded clones.

clone_size: -
j_call: TRBJ1-2
d_call: -
v_call: TRBV29-1
cdr3_aa: CSVETARANYGYTF
cdr3_nt: TGCAGCGTTGAAACAGCTCGAGCTAACTATGGCTACACCTTC

clone_size: -
j_call: TRBJ1-1
d_call: TRBD1
v_call: TRBV7-6
cdr3_aa: CASSLVGGADTEAFF
cdr3_nt: TGTGCCAGCAGCTTAGTAGGGGGCGCGGACACTGAAGCTTTCTTT

clone_size: -
j_call: TRBJ2-1
d_call: TRBD1
v_call: TRBV27
cdr3_aa: CASCYRGRGNEQFF
cdr3_nt: TGTGCCAGCTGTTACAGGGGCAGGGGGAATGAGCAGTTCTTC

clone_size: -
j_call: TRBJ2-7
d_call: -
v_call: TRBV27
cdr3_aa: CASSQRVSYEQYF
cdr3_nt: TGTGCCAGCAGTCAAAGGGTCTCCTACGAGCAGTACTTC

clone_size: few
j_call: TRBJ1-2
d_call: TRBD1
v_call: TRBV11-2
cdr3_aa: CASSLGTGFGGYTF
cdr3_nt: TGTGCCAGCAGCTTAGGGACAGGGTTTGGTGGCTACACCTTC

clone_size: once
j_call: TRBJ1-1
d_call: TRBD1
v_call: TRBV19
cdr3_aa: CASSIRTGANTEAFF
cdr3_nt: TGTGCCAGTAGTATTCGGACAGGCGCCAACACTGAAGCTTTCTTT

clone_size: large
j_call: TRBJ1-2
d_call: TRBD1
v_call: TRBV5-1
cdr3_aa: CASSSNPRGGVFGYTF
cdr3_nt: TGCGCCAGCAGCTCGAACCCGAGAGGGGGCGTATTTGGCTACACCTTC

clone_size: -
j_call: TRBJ1-1
d_call: TRBD1
v_call: TRBV27
cdr3_aa: CASSFTGGPEAFF
cdr3_nt: TGTGCCAGCAGTTTCACAGGGGGACCTGAAGCTTTCTTT

clone_size: -
j_call: TRBJ1-1
d_call: -
v_call: TRBV9
cdr3_aa: CASSVSGHTEAFF
cdr3_nt: TGTGCCAGCAGCGTTTCAGGGCACACTGAAGCTTTCTTT

clone_size: -
j_call: TRBJ2-1
d_call: TRBD1
v_call: TRBV19
cdr3_aa: CASSISLGTGSYNEQFF
cdr3_nt: TGTGCCAGTAGTATTTCTCTCGGGACAGGGTCCTACAATGAGCAGTTCTTC

clone_size: few
j_call: TRBJ2-7
d_call: -
v_call: TRBV5-1
cdr3_aa: CASSSGTAPYEQYF
cdr3_nt: TGCGCCAGCAGCTCCGGGACTGCCCCCTACGAGCAGTACTTC

clone_size: -
j_call: TRBJ1-6
d_call: -
v_call: TRBV6-1
cdr3_aa: CASSEGGHSYNSPLHF
cdr3_nt: TGTGCCAGCAGTGAAGGGGGCCACTCCTATAATTCACCCCTCCACTTT

clone_size: many
j_call: TRBJ2-7
d_call: TRBD1
v_call: TRBV7-9
cdr3_aa: CASSLVAGQGENSYEQYF
cdr3_nt: TGTGCCAGCAGCTTGGTAGCGGGACAGGGGGAAAACTCCTACGAGCAGTACTTC

clone_size: -
j_call: TRBJ1-5
d_call: TRBD1
v_call: TRBV6-6
cdr3_aa: CASSSGTAGGQPQHF
cdr3_nt: TGTGCCAGCAGTTCCGGGACAGCGGGCGGTCAGCCCCAGCATTTT

clone_size: -
j_call: TRBJ1-2
d_call: -
v_call: TRBV6-5
cdr3_aa: CASRRTGKNYGYTF
cdr3_nt: TGTGCCAGCAGGCGCACGGGGAAAAACTATGGCTACACCTTC

clone_size: -
j_call: TRBJ1-1
d_call: -
v_call: TRBV28
cdr3_aa: CASSLSTALRGEAFF
cdr3_nt: TGTGCCAGCAGTTTATCGACAGCCTTAAGGGGTGAAGCTTTCTTT

clone_size: -
j_call: TRBJ2-5
d_call: TRBD1
v_call: TRBV10-3
cdr3_aa: CAISETDRVQETQYF
cdr3_nt: TGTGCCATCAGTGAGACCGACAGGGTCCAAGAGACCCAGTACTTC

clone_size: -
j_call: TRBJ1-1
d_call: -
v_call: TRBV4-2
cdr3_aa: CASSQGGGNTEAFF
cdr3_nt: TGTGCCAGCAGCCAAGGTGGGGGTAACACTGAAGCTTTCTTT

clone_size: -
j_call: TRBJ2-2
d_call: -
v_call: TRBV7-6
cdr3_aa: CASSLITGELFF
cdr3_nt: TGTGCCAGCAGCCTGATTACCGGGGAGCTGTTTTTT

clone_size: -
j_call: TRBJ2-1
d_call: TRBD2
v_call: TRBV6-1
cdr3_aa: CASRPTSGNNEQFF
cdr3_nt: TGTGCCAGCAGACCGACTAGCGGCAACAATGAGCAGTTCTTC

clone_size: -
j_call: TRBJ1-2
d_call: -
v_call: TRBV7-9
cdr3_aa: CASSSTDGLSPDNYGYTF
cdr3_nt: TGTGCCAGCAGCTCGACCGACGGACTCTCCCCGGATAACTATGGCTACACCTTC

clone_size: -
j_call: TRBJ1-4
d_call: TRBD1
v_call: TRBV6-6
cdr3_aa: CASSLRGISEKLFF
cdr3_nt: TGTGCCAGCAGCCTCAGGGGGATAAGCGAAAAACTGTTTTTT

clone_size: once
j_call: TRBJ1-2
d_call: TRBD1
v_call: TRBV6-5
cdr3_aa: CASSRTGLGDGYTF
cdr3_nt: TGTGCCAGCAGCAGGACAGGGTTGGGGGATGGCTACACCTTC

clone_size: -
j_call: TRBJ2-3
d_call: -
v_call: TRBV9
cdr3_aa: CASSVFGGDGTQYF
cdr3_nt: TGTGCCAGCAGCGTGTTCGGGGGTGACGGTACGCAGTATTTT

clone_size: -
j_call: TRBJ2-1
d_call: TRBD2
v_call: TRBV5-1
cdr3_aa: CASSLRVAGFGGEQFF
cdr3_nt: TGCGCCAGCAGCCTACGGGTAGCGGGCTTCGGCGGAGAGCAGTTCTTC

clone_size: -
j_call: TRBJ2-3
d_call: -
v_call: TRBV6-5
cdr3_aa: CASSYVGRADTQYF
cdr3_nt: TGTGCCAGCAGTTACGTTGGTAGAGCAGATACGCAGTATTTT

clone_size: -
j_call: TRBJ2-7
d_call: TRBD2
v_call: TRBV19
cdr3_aa: CASSQTGGPDEQYF
cdr3_nt: TGTGCCAGTAGTCAGACGGGAGGGCCCGACGAGCAGTACTTC

clone_size: few
j_call: TRBJ2-5
d_call: -
v_call: TRBV9
cdr3_aa: CASSVISGAQETQYF
cdr3_nt: TGTGCCAGCAGCGTAATTAGCGGCGCCCAAGAGACCCAGTACTTC

clone_size: -
j_call: TRBJ1-5
d_call: -
v_call: TRBV4-1
cdr3_aa: CASSQDPGNQPQHF
cdr3_nt: TGCGCCAGCAGCCAAGATCCGGGGAATCAGCCCCAGCATTTT

clone_size: -
j_call: TRBJ1-6
d_call: TRBD1
v_call: TRBV30
cdr3_aa: CAWRGTGSLSPLHF
cdr3_nt: TGTGCCTGGAGAGGGACAGGGTCTCTATCACCCCTCCACTTT

clone_size: -
j_call: TRBJ2-7
d_call: -
v_call: TRBV7-9
cdr3_aa: CASSPPPRLGGDAQYF
cdr3_nt: TGTGCCAGCAGCCCACCACCCCGCCTTGGAGGGGACGCACAGTACTTC

clone_size: -
j_call: TRBJ2-5
d_call: -
v_call: TRBV19
cdr3_aa: CASSIEWDGLQETQYF
cdr3_nt: TGTGCCAGTAGTATAGAATGGGACGGCCTCCAAGAGACCCAGTACTTC

clone_size: -
j_call: TRBJ2-2
d_call: -
v_call: TRBV6-5
cdr3_aa: CASSYLAEATGELFF
cdr3_nt: TGTGCCAGCAGTTATTTAGCGGAGGCCACCGGGGAGCTGTTTTTT

clone_size: few
j_call: TRBJ2-1
d_call: TRBD2
v_call: TRBV6-1
cdr3_aa: CASSEMGLAGYNEQFF
cdr3_nt: TGTGCCAGCAGTGAGATGGGACTAGCGGGCTACAATGAGCAGTTCTTC

clone_size: -
j_call: TRBJ1-5
d_call: TRBD1
v_call: TRBV7-9
cdr3_aa: CASSLGGQDQPQHF
cdr3_nt: TGTGCCAGCAGCTTAGGGGGACAGGACCAGCCCCAGCATTTT

clone_size: -
j_call: TRBJ2-2
d_call: -
v_call: TRBV11-2
cdr3_aa: CASSPHRAPSGELFF
cdr3_nt: TGTGCCAGCAGCCCGCACCGGGCCCCTTCCGGGGAGCTGTTTTTT

clone_size: -
j_call: TRBJ1-3
d_call: -
v_call: TRBV4-2
cdr3_aa: CASSQEWGSGNTIYF
cdr3_nt: TGTGCCAGCAGCCAAGAGTGGGGCTCTGGAAACACCATATATTTT

clone_size: -
j_call: TRBJ2-3
d_call: -
v_call: TRBV19
cdr3_aa: CASSNRDTDTQYF
cdr3_nt: TGTGCCAGTAGTAACCGGGACACAGATACGCAGTATTTT

clone_size: -
j_call: TRBJ2-7
d_call: -
v_call: TRBV7-6
cdr3_aa: CASSPGFSYEQYF
cdr3_nt: TGTGCCAGCAGCCCCGGGTTCTCCTACGAGCAGTACTTC

clone_size: -
j_call: TRBJ1-2
d_call: TRBD1
v_call: TRBV7-3
cdr3_aa: CASSLSAGGDGYTF
cdr3_nt: TGTGCCAGCAGCTTATCGGCAGGGGGCGATGGCTACACCTTC

clone_size: few
j_call: TRBJ2-3
d_call: -
v_call: TRBV5-4
cdr3_aa: CASSTASKDTQYF
cdr3_nt: TGTGCCAGCAGTACGGCTAGTAAAGATACGCAGTATTTT

clone_size: -
j_call: TRBJ2-3
d_call: -
v_call: TRBV28
cdr3_aa: CASSFRATDTQYF
cdr3_nt: TGTGCCAGCAGTTTTAGGGCCACAGATACGCAGTATTTT

clone_size: few
j_call: TRBJ1-2
d_call: -
v_call: TRBV7-9
cdr3_aa: CASSLPDRILNYGYTF
cdr3_nt: TGTGCCAGCAGCTTACCCGACCGTATACTAAACTATGGCTACACCTTC

clone_size: -
j_call: TRBJ2-7
d_call: -
v_call: TRBV19
cdr3_aa: CASSPSVAYSYEQYF
cdr3_nt: TGTGCCAGTAGTCCCTCAGTAGCGTACTCCTACGAGCAGTACTTC

clone_size: -
j_call: TRBJ2-1
d_call: TRBD1
v_call: TRBV27
cdr3_aa: CASSWDRASFNEQFF
cdr3_nt: TGTGCCAGCAGTTGGGACAGGGCATCGTTCAATGAGCAGTTCTTC